This TCR beta chain was sequenced in a study of Ad26.COV2.S vaccination and SARS-CoV-2 variants. The germline gives CDR1 LGHNA, CDR2 YSLEER. The CDR3 consists of 14 residues. V was cut by 4 bases and J by 5 bases, with 11 bases left in between. The treatment is: 15 to 20 received Ad26.COV2.S at low or high dose, single or two shots; about 5 received placebo; per-sample allocation not given. The investigators took samples on day 63 after the first vaccine or placebo injection. Generated by immunoSEQ multiplex PCR, the TCRdb table keeps only in-frame clones and is missing some. The profile covers about 420,000 clones, with approximately 90% appearing a single time and around 3.6% taken by the ten largest.

The sequencing here drew on peripheral blood, taken in a trial of Ad26.COV2.S vaccine versus placebo. The chain has TRBV4-3 and TRBJ1-4; D call uncertain. This TCR was recovered from a person aged 18-65 years who received the Ad26.COV2.S COVID-19 vaccine or a placebo. The CDR3 coding sequence is TGCGCCAGCAGCCCCGGACCGAACAATGAAAAACTGTTTTTT. Translating gives CASSPGPNNEKLFF.